The 23 T cell receptor beta chains reported below all come from one sample, sequenced in a study of T cell clonality in common variable immunodeficiency. Libraries were prepared by immunoSEQ multiplex PCR; TCRdb keeps only in-frame clonotypes and omits some of them. The record shows over 50,000 clones for this sample, with no singletons present. The sample comprised peripheral blood mononuclear cells. These receptors were taken from a person aged 18 to 75 in good health.

This clone was seen a few times. The CDR3 is cut off 3 residues early in the read; its end comes from the germline J gene. This chain connects TRBV5-4 to TRBJ2-7; tentatively, D is TRBD2 (6 bases). Trimming took 4 bases from V and 5 from J, leaving 13 bases between them. CDR1 SGHNT and CDR2 YYREEE come from the germline V gene (reference sequence). The CDR3 is made up of 13 amino acids. The CDR3 sequence is CASSGNWTNEQYF. CDR3 bases read: TGTGCCAGCAGCGGCAATTGGACTAACGAG.

This clone was detected ten times or more. The DNA ends 3 residues before the CDR3 does, and the rest of the CDR3 is filled in from the germline J gene. The V call is TRBV19, the J call TRBJ1-1, with TRBD1 identical over 9 bases. CDR1 is LNHDA, CDR2 SQIVND, per germline (reference sequence). The CDR3 runs to 12 residues. The CDR3 is CASSLGQGEAFF. Incomplete CDR3 DNA: TGTGCCAGTAGCCTTGGACAGGGGGAA. Looking up the rest from reference TRBV19 and TRBJ1-1 gives the full variable domain: DGGITQSPKYLFRKEGQNVTLSCEQNLNHDAMYWYRQDPGQGLRLIYYSQIVNDFQKGDIAEGYSVSREKKESFPLTVTSAQKNPTAFYLCASSLGQGEAFFGQGTRLTVV.

This clone was seen ten or more times. Sequencing ends 3 residues short of the CDR3 end; the germline J gene provides the rest. V is TRBV7-2 and J is TRBJ2-2; 8 bases match TRBD1. Germline V CDR1 and CDR2: SGHTA, FQGNSA. J was trimmed by 3 bases and V by 1 base; bases with no gene match: 1. There are 15 residues in the CDR3. The CDR3 DNA, read in part, is TGTGCCAGCAGCTTAGGACAGGGGTACACCGGGGAG. It yields the protein CASSLGQGYTGE. The complete CDR3 reads CASSLGQGYTGELFF. Full variable domain (rest looked up from reference TRBV7-2 and TRBJ2-2): GAGVSQSPSNKVTEKGKDVELRCDPISGHTALYWYRQSLGQGLEFLIYFQGNSAPDKSGLPSDRFSAERTGGSVSTLTIQRTQQEDSAVYLCASSLGQGYTGELFFGEGSRLTVL.

This clone occurred many times. The read ends 3 residues shy of where the CDR3 ends; the end is completed using the germline J gene. The chain couples TRBV20-1 to TRBJ2-5; D may be TRBD2 (5 bases). The CDR3 runs to 15 residues. Trimming removed 0 bases at V and 4 bases at J, with 15 bases between. Germline-derived CDR1 and CDR2 are DFQATT and SNEGSKA (reference sequence). The CDR3 here is CSARDFGAAPETQYF. The part of the CDR3 DNA that was read is TGCAGTGCTAGAGATTTCGGAGCGGCCCCAGAGACC.

This clone was recorded many times. CDR3 DNA, as far as it was read: TGCGCCAGCTGGGGGCTAGACAACAATGAG. Its translation is CASWGLDNNE. The entire CDR3 is CASWGLDNNEQFF. The V call is TRBV5-1, the J call TRBJ2-1, with D tentatively TRBD1 (6 bases). The read is 3 residues too short to cover the CDR3 end, so that end is filled in from the germline J gene. CDR1 and CDR2 (germline): SGHRS, YFSETQ. The ends were cut back, 7 bases at V and 5 bases at J, with 13 bases in the middle. This CDR3 has 13 residues.

This clone came up many times. The sequence runs out 3 residues before the end of the CDR3; the remainder is reconstructed from the germline J gene. This chain uses TRBV5-6 with TRBJ2-2; D is possibly TRBD2 (6 bases). Germline CDR1 SGHDT, CDR2 YYEEEE. V was trimmed by 6 bases and J by 3 bases, leaving 12 bases between them. The CDR3 is made up of 14 amino acids. The covered CDR3 bases are TGTGCCAGCAATCGGGGGTTACACACCGGGGAG. Translation: CASNRGLHTGE. The complete CDR3 sequence is CASNRGLHTGELFF.

Ten or more counts support this clone. The CDR3 end lies 3 residues beyond the end of the read and is filled in from the germline J gene. The V and J genes are TRBV5-1 and TRBJ2-1; 8 bases agree with TRBD1. Per germline, CDR1 SGHRS and CDR2 YFSETQ. The CDR3 has 17 residues. Losses at the gene ends were 4 bases for V and 5 bases for J; bases not matched to a gene: 14. The CDR3 loop is CASSLTASGQGNNEQFF. Partial CDR3 DNA: TGCGCCAGCAGCCTTACCGCCAGTGGACAGGGAAACAATGAG.

This clone showed up many times. The read terminates 3 residues before the CDR3 end, so the remaining end is supplied by the germline J gene. V gene TRBV19 combines with J gene TRBJ1-5; 8 nucleotides line up with TRBD1. The CDR3 covers 16 residues. With 4 bases clipped from V and 3 bases from J, the junction kept 8 bases outside the gene matches. CDR1 and CDR2 (germline): LNHDA, SQIVND (reference sequence). The CDR3 bases that were read are TGTGCCAGTAGTACCTCAGGGGGCGCTTACAATCAGCCC. Translation: CASSTSGGAYNQP. The complete CDR3 reads CASSTSGGAYNQPQHF.

This clone was seen repeatedly, ten times or more. Read data end 3 residues before the CDR3 end; the end is taken from the germline J gene. The chain uses TRBV18 and TRBJ2-1, with 7 bases aligning to TRBD2. Trimming took 1 base from V and 6 from J; bases not matched to a gene: 6. The germline V gene encodes CDR1 KGHSH and CDR2 LQKENI. The CDR3 is 15 amino acids. CDR3 region: CASSPQGLAVNEQFF. The DNA read from the CDR3 is TGTGCCAGCTCACCACAGGGTCTAGCGGTCAATGAG.

This clone was picked up many times. The observed sequence ends 3 residues before the CDR3 terminus, with the missing tail filled in from the germline J gene. V and J are TRBV6-4 and TRBJ2-2; 10 positions agree with TRBD1. This CDR3 is built from 18 residues. Trimming at V came to 0 bases and at J to 3 bases, leaving 7 bases not matched to a gene. CDR1 and CDR2 from the germline V gene are MRHNA and SNTAGT. CDR3 region: CASSDSGEGTGDTGELFF. CDR3 bases read: TGTGCCAGCAGTGACTCGGGTGAAGGGACAGGGGACACCGGGGAG.

This clone came up many times. The read finishes 3 residues shy of the CDR3 end, and the germline J gene is used to complete it. The V and J genes are TRBV20-1 and TRBJ2-3; tentative D call: TRBD2 (5 bases). Germline V gene sequence: CDR1 DFQATT, CDR2 SNEGSKA (reference sequence). V dropped 3 bases and J dropped 2 bases, with 9 bases sitting between them. The length of the CDR3 is 13 residues. CDR3 DNA (partial): TGCAGTGCTAGTCAGCGGTTCACAGATACG. Amino acid sequence: CSASQRFTDT. The CDR3 in its entirety is CSASQRFTDTQYF.

There are many counts of this clone. Coverage ceases 3 residues before the CDR3 finishes, and the germline J gene fills in the end. The genes are TRBV10-1 and TRBJ2-5, with D unclear. Trimming left V 0 bases short and J 5 bases short, with 7 bases between. This CDR3 spans 13 amino acids. CDR1 is WNHNN and CDR2 is SYGVQD in the germline V gene (reference sequence). Incomplete CDR3 DNA: TGCGCCAGCAGTGAGTCCTGGGCGGAGACC. It translates to CASSESWAET. The complete CDR3 sequence is CASSESWAETQYF.

This clone appeared a few times. Read coverage stops 3 residues before the CDR3 terminus; the germline J gene supplies the remainder. The chain recombines TRBV7-9 with TRBJ1-2; weak D call: TRBD1 (5 bases). Germline CDR1 SEHNR, CDR2 FQNEAQ (reference sequence). CDR3 length equals 14 residues. The CDR3 reads CASSLALRGDDYTF. The part of the CDR3 DNA that was read is TGTGCCAGCAGCTTAGCACTTAGGGGTGACGAC.

This clone was seen more than once but under ten times. The read halts 3 residues ahead of the CDR3 end, with the missing end drawn from the germline J gene. This chain joins TRBV5-6 and TRBJ2-3, with 7 bases that match TRBD1. Per the germline V gene, CDR1 is SGHDT and CDR2 is YYEEEE. The CDR3 consists of 14 residues. The CDR3 sequence: CASSVTGVWETQYF. The sequenced CDR3 bases are TGTGCCAGCAGCGTAACAGGGGTTTGGGAGACG.

The table lists this clone with many counts. The read gets to within 3 residues of the CDR3 end, and the germline J gene fills in the rest. The chain joins TRBV11-2 to TRBJ2-3; TRBD2 matches 10 bases. In germline, CDR1 is SGHAT, CDR2 FQNNGV. This CDR3 is built from 15 residues. V shed 5 bases and J 6 bases; nucleotides not matched to a gene: 8. CDR3 DNA, as far as it was read: TGTGCCAGCAGCCGCATAAGAGCGGGAGGGGATACG. It translates to CASSRIRAGGDT. The full CDR3 protein reads CASSRIRAGGDTQYF.

This clone has a count of ten or more. The CDR3 extends 3 residues past the end of the read, so its final part is completed from the germline J gene. This chain links TRBV7-3 with TRBJ2-2; D unresolved. The CDR3 totals 13 residues. Looked up from germline, CDR1 is SGHTA and CDR2 is FQGTGA. V was shortened by 5 bases and J by 5 bases, with 9 bases between the two germline ends. The sequenced part of the CDR3 DNA is TGTGCCAGCAGCCCCGCCGGGACCGGGGAG. Protein sequence: CASSPAGTGE. The whole CDR3 is CASSPAGTGELFF.

In this sample, this clone turned up many times. The sequence runs out 3 residues before the end of the CDR3; the remainder is reconstructed from the germline J gene. This chain joins TRBV20-1 and TRBJ2-1, with TRBD2 matching 9 bases. The CDR3 totals 15 residues. Trimming at V came to 3 bases and at J to 8 bases, leaving 11 bases not matched to a gene. Germline loops: CDR1 DFQATT, CDR2 SNEGSKA (reference sequence). The covered CDR3 bases are TGCAGTGCTAGGAACCCGGGACTAGCTACCTATGAG. It translates to CSARNPGLATYE. The entire CDR3 reads CSARNPGLATYEQFF.

This clone has at least ten counts. Incomplete CDR3 DNA: TGTGCCTGGGACGGGGTTCCGGGGGCACCC. Amino acids: CAWDGVPGAP. The full CDR3 is CAWDGVPGAPLHF. The chain carries TRBV30 and TRBJ1-6; TRBD1 might be the D (5 bases). Sequencing ends 3 residues short of the CDR3 end; the germline J gene provides the rest. The CDR3 spans 13 residues. The V end was cut by 5 bases, the J end by 11 bases, with 16 bases between. The V gene's germline CDR1 is GTSNPN and CDR2 SVGIG (reference sequence).

This clone was found many times. Read data end 3 residues before the CDR3 end; the end is taken from the germline J gene. The V call is TRBV6-9, the J call TRBJ2-7; 7 bases match TRBD1. There are 15 residues in the CDR3. Looked up from germline, CDR1 is MNHGY and CDR2 is SVAAGI. With V trimmed by 8 bases and J by 5 bases, 15 bases remained unmatched. CDR3 bases read: TGTGCCAGCGAATTAACAGGGGAATTTAACGACGAG. Protein sequence: CASELTGEFNDE. The entire CDR3 is CASELTGEFNDEQYF.

This clone was detected many times. The observed sequence ends 3 residues before the CDR3 terminus, with the missing tail filled in from the germline J gene. J is TRBJ1-2 and V is TRBV4-2; 11 bases are a match to TRBD1. This CDR3 contains 17 residues. Germline CDR1 and CDR2: LGHNA and YNFKEQ. Unmatched junction bases numbered 17, after V lost 7 bases and J lost 7 bases. The CDR3 is CASNHTGQGVRTGGYTF. CDR3 DNA (partial): TGTGCCAGCAACCACACGGGACAGGGGGTAAGGACTGGTGGC.

About this clone itself: The missing CDR3 end, 3 residues past where the read stops, is filled in from the germline J gene. The chain combines TRBV7-9 with TRBJ1-2; D is possibly TRBD1 (6 bases). The length of the CDR3 is 13 residues. The germline V gene encodes CDR1 SEHNR and CDR2 FQNEAQ (reference sequence). The sequenced CDR3 bases are TGTGCCAGCAGTTCACAGGGTTTAAAAGGC. This encodes CASSSQGLKG. The whole CDR3 is CASSSQGLKGYTF.

This clone occurred many times. The read is 3 residues too short to cover the CDR3 end, so that end is filled in from the germline J gene. The chain links TRBV5-1 to TRBJ2-5, with 13 bases aligning to TRBD2. The trim removed 0 bases at V and 4 bases at J, leaving 9 bases unmatched. Germline V gene lookup returns CDR1 SGHRS and CDR2 YFSETQ. The CDR3 has 18 residues. CDR3 DNA, as far as it was read: TGCGCCAGCAGCTTGGACGCCGGGACTAGCGGGAATGGAGAGACC. Translated: CASSLDAGTSGNGET. The whole CDR3 protein reads CASSLDAGTSGNGETQYF.

This clone occurred many times. Sequencing ends 3 residues short of the CDR3 end; the germline J gene provides the rest. The rearrangement links TRBV7-2 to TRBJ1-1; 9 bases map to TRBD1. CDR3 length equals 15 residues. J gave up 1 base and V 4 bases, and 4 bases lay outside the gene matches. Per the germline V gene, CDR1 is SGHTA and CDR2 is FQGNSA. The CDR3 reads CASSSDRGRNTEAFF. CDR3 DNA (partial): TGTGCCAGCAGCTCTGACAGGGGGAGGAACACTGAA.